The 18 T cell receptor beta chains below were found in one sample sequenced in a study of regulatory T cells in long-lasting Graves disease. iRepertoire HTBI primers and Arm-PCR of CDR3 regions built TCR beta libraries. Via MiXCR, TCRdb re-called the multiplex PCR reads, giving one row per CDR3 protein. The sample contains 400,000 to 500,000 distinct CDR3 sequences, around 20% of which appear only once. Described time point: persistent/refractory GD, antithyroid drugs over 5 years with positive TRAb. Making the TCR library involved RNA that had been extracted from PBMCs. The source material was peripheral blood mononuclear cells (PBMCs), sampled when the disease was refractory, from a patient treated with antithyroid drugs. The origin of the receptors is a female donor with Graves disease.

V usage is TRBV11-2 and J usage is TRBJ2-1; TRBD1 matches 7 bases. This CDR3 has 16 residues. J was trimmed by 0 bases and V by 2 bases; bases with no gene match: 4. Germline CDR1 reads SGHAT; CDR2 reads FQNNGV. CDR3 sequence (DNA): TGTGCCAGCAGCTTACAGGGGGTGAACTCCTACAATGAGCAGTTCTTC. Protein product: CASSLQGVNSYNEQFF.

This clonotype was recorded many times. The rearrangement links TRBV15 to TRBJ1-1, with D unresolved. This CDR3 comprises 15 residues. Trimming pared 0 bases from V and 3 bases from J, leaving 11 bases between. Germline loops: CDR1 LNHNV, CDR2 YYDKDF (reference sequence). The CDR3: CATSREGSTHTEAFF. The CDR3 nucleotides read TGTGCCACCAGCAGAGAGGGCAGCACCCACACTGAAGCTTTCTTT.

This clonotype was observed at least ten times. The V and J genes are TRBV6-1 and TRBJ2-4, with D possibly called TRBD1 or TRBD2 (5 bases each). Trimming cost V 3 bases and J 3 bases, with 12 bases left between them. Germline V lookup: CDR1 MNHNS, CDR2 SASEGT. This CDR3 is built from 15 residues. CDR3 nucleotide sequence: TGTGCCAGCAGTGAGGCCACAGGAGGCAAAAACATTCAGTACTTC. This sequence encodes CASSEATGGKNIQYF.

The chain links TRBV9 to TRBJ2-1; unclear D gene. In germline, CDR1 is SGDLS, CDR2 YYNGEE. The length of the CDR3 is 11 residues. V shed 2 bases and J shed 5 bases, with 2 bases lying between them. The CDR3 reads CASSVDNEQFF. The DNA of the CDR3 is TGTGCCAGCAGCGTTGACAATGAGCAGTTCTTC. Combining the CDR3 with reference TRBV9 and TRBJ2-1 gives the whole variable domain DSGVTQTPKHLITATGQRVTLRCSPRSGDLSVYWYQQSLDQGLQFLIQYYNGEERAKGNILERFSAQQFPDLHSELNLSSLELGDSALYFCASSVDNEQFFGPGTRLTVL.

This clonotype came up many times. The J gene is TRBJ2-2, the V gene TRBV12-3 or TRBV12-4, with 9 bases aligning to TRBD1. V shed 6 bases and J 7 bases; nucleotides not matched to a gene: 9. The CDR3 has 15 amino acids. CDR3 sequence (DNA): TGTGCCAGCAGACCAGGACAGGGGCGTAACGGGGAGCTGTTTTTT. Protein sequence: CASRPGQGRNGELFF.

V and J are TRBV20-1 and TRBJ2-2; 12 bases agree with TRBD2. The V gene end was trimmed by 6 bases and the J gene end by 3 bases; junction bases not matched to a gene: 5. The CDR3 has 15 amino acids. Germline V gene sequence: CDR1 DFQATT, CDR2 SNEGSKA (reference sequence). CDR3 nucleotide sequence: TGCAGTGCCGAGACTAGCGGGAGTCACACCGGGGAGCTGTTTTTT. As protein: CSAETSGSHTGELFF.

The chain recombines TRBV25-1 with TRBJ1-1; TRBD1 might be the D (6 bases). V shed 4 bases and J shed 3 bases, with 12 bases lying between them. The length of the CDR3 is 14 residues. Per the germline V gene, CDR1 is MGHDK and CDR2 is SYGVNS. CDR3 nucleotide sequence: TGTGCCAGCAGTGGAGGGGGGGCGGACACTGAAGCTTTCTTT. It translates to CASSGGGADTEAFF.

Many counts were recorded for this clonotype. The chain uses TRBV7-9 and TRBJ2-7, with D perhaps TRBD2 (5 bases). Germline V lookup: CDR1 SEHNR, CDR2 FQNEAQ (reference sequence). The CDR3 loop spans 15 amino acids. Trimming shortened V by 4 bases and J by 0 bases, and 13 bases separated the two germline ends. The CDR3 reads CASSSGTGDSYEQYF. The CDR3, as DNA: TGTGCCAGCAGCTCAGGAACCGGGGACTCCTACGAGCAGTACTTC. The full variable domain, completed using reference TRBV7-9 and TRBJ2-7, is DTGVSQNPRHKITKRGQNVTFRCDPISEHNRLYWYRQTLGQGPEFLTYFQNEAQLEKSRLLSDRFSAERPKGSFSTLEIQRTEQGDSAMYLCASSSGTGDSYEQYFGPGTRLTVT.

This clonotype was detected ten times or more. This chain joins TRBV12-3 or TRBV12-4 and TRBJ1-1; weak D call: TRBD1 (5 bases). The CDR3 length is 13 residues. With 3 bases removed from V and 5 bases from J, the gap between germline ends came to 10 bases. The CDR3 here is CASSFVTETEAFF. DNA for the CDR3: TGTGCCAGCAGTTTCGTGACAGAGACTGAAGCTTTCTTT.

The chain employs TRBV5-1 and TRBJ1-2; no definite D call. V was cut by 4 bases and J by 2 bases, with 12 bases left in between. This CDR3 contains 14 residues. Germline loops: CDR1 SGHRS, CDR2 YFSETQ. The CDR3 here is CASSPPRENYGYTF. In DNA form, the CDR3 reads TGCGCCAGCAGCCCCCCGCGGGAAAACTATGGCTACACCTTC.

On this clonotype itself: Possible read error: a much larger clone is one base away. CDR3 region: CASSHVSGTEAFF. In nucleotides, the CDR3 is TGTGCCAGCAGCCACGTTTCTGGGACTGAAGCTTTCTTT. The J gene is TRBJ1-1, the V gene TRBV3-1; D gene uncertain. The germline CDR1 and CDR2 sequences are LGHDT and YNNKEL (reference sequence). The CDR3 sequence is 13 residues long. V dropped 3 bases and J dropped 5 bases, with 10 bases sitting between them.

The J gene is TRBJ2-3, the V gene TRBV12-3 or TRBV12-4; TRBD2 agrees at 11 bases. Trimming cost V 4 bases and J 3 bases; bases outside gene matches: 3. This CDR3 is built from 15 residues. The CDR3 nucleotides are TGTGCCAGCAGTTCAAGGACTAGCGGGACAGATACGCAGTATTTT. Translated, it gives CASSSRTSGTDTQYF.

The chain joins TRBV7-9 to TRBJ2-5; D perhaps matches TRBD2 (7 bases). The CDR3 totals 14 residues. Germline CDR1 and CDR2: SEHNR and FQNEAQ (reference sequence). The germline V and J ends were trimmed by 2 bases and 5 bases, with 12 bases remaining between them. The CDR3 here is CASSLTGGRETQYF. CDR3 in DNA: TGTGCCAGCAGCTTAACGGGGGGCCGGGAGACCCAGTACTTC.

This clonotype was detected only a few times. The chain couples TRBV20-1 to TRBJ2-2, with D uncertain. Deletions cut 4 bases from V and 1 base from J, with 7 bases between. The V gene's germline CDR1 is DFQATT and CDR2 SNEGSKA (reference sequence). CDR3 length equals 13 residues. CDR3 nucleotides: TGCAGTGCTAATAGGCAGAACACCGGGGAGCTGTTTTTT. It codes for CSANRQNTGELFF.

This clonotype was seen repeatedly, ten times or more. The chain combines TRBV28 with TRBJ1-5, with 7 nucleotides matching TRBD1. J was trimmed by 4 bases and V by 10 bases; bases with no gene match: 13. The CDR3 sequence is 15 residues long. The germline V gene has CDR1 MDHEN and CDR2 SYDVKM. CDR3 DNA sequence: TGTGCCACCCTTAAAGGGGGCAGCGAAAATCAGCCCCAGCATTTT. This encodes CATLKGGSENQPQHF.

The chain is built from TRBV5-6 and TRBJ2-1; the D call may be TRBD1 or TRBD2 (5 bases each). Trimming cost V 4 bases and J 5 bases, with 10 bases left between them. The germline CDR1 and CDR2 sequences are SGHDT and YYEEEE. The CDR3 contains 13 residues. The CDR3 nucleotides are TGTGCCAGCAGCCGGGGACGGAACAATGAGCAGTTCTTC. Its translation: CASSRGRNNEQFF.

The chain uses TRBV5-1 and TRBJ2-5, with D perhaps matching TRBD2 (6 bases). The V end lost 6 bases, the J end lost 2 bases, and 14 bases lay between the germline ends. CDR1 is SGHRS and CDR2 is YFSETQ in the germline V gene. The length of the CDR3 is 14 residues. CDR3 nucleotides: TGCGCCAGCAACCGGGACTCGAGACAAGAGACCCAGTACTTC. Translated, it gives CASNRDSRQETQYF.

This clonotype was detected ten times or more. The chain uses TRBV20-1 and TRBJ2-7, with TRBD2 matching over 11 bases. There are 15 residues in the CDR3. From germline, CDR1 is DFQATT and CDR2 SNEGSKA (reference sequence). Unmatched junction bases numbered 9, after V lost 4 bases and J lost 4 bases. CDR3 loop: CSANSGTSGRYEQYF. The CDR3 nucleotides are TGCAGTGCTAACTCCGGGACTAGCGGTCGTTACGAGCAGTACTTC.